One TCR beta chain is described in this entry. Its recognized antigen is unknown. Base-call qualities are not available, and no considerably larger clone is one nucleotide away. These data belong to a study of cytomegalovirus exposure and HLA in healthy donors (TCRdb year 2017). Context from the whole study: An earlier analysis of some 500 of the donors reported approximately 300 Gb of sequence data and 117 million unique TCR beta sequences from approximately 180 million T cells. An early release that covered roughly 600 HLA-typed donors contained around 330 gigabases of sequencing data and approximately 85 million unique TCR sequences. The genetic ancestry cluster associated with self-reported Caucasian donors included around 76% of the 300 to 450 genotyped donors. The study aimed to test whether cataloging public T cell receptors could reveal signatures of past pathogen exposure. The study profiled the T cell repertoires of hundreds of subjects by immunosequencing and related them to cytomegalovirus serostatus. Besides the first cohort of approximately 670 subjects, a separate validation cohort made up of over 100 different subjects was used. High-throughput TCR immunosequencing, statistical association of individual TCRs with disease status, and machine learning were combined to predict cytomegalovirus infection status. In a later analysis, previously published TCR beta repertoires from 500 to 750 donors were re-analyzed and high-resolution HLA genotyping was added so that TCR occurrence patterns could be studied. In the later analysis, no new phenotypic data were used to find candidate immune exposures; instead, reliance was placed on TCR beta sequences and their occurrence across donors. To decide whether each TCR beta V gene segment behaved as functional or pseudogenic, an earlier analysis of some 570 of the donors relied on high-throughput TCR beta sequencing. Alongside the repertoire data, information on donor age, sex, ethnicity and CMV serostatus was compiled. A later genetic analysis took genome-wide SNP genotypes for 398 of the 666 donors and used that subset as a discovery cohort. Every discovery cohort repertoire had been produced on one sequencing platform. Both class I and class II loci were covered by HLA typing, at four-digit resolution. The number of typed donors differed by locus: about 629-630 for A, B, C, DRB1 and DQB1; 500 to 550 for DQA1; approximately 600 for DPA1; and approximately 450 for DPB1. Because of strong linkage in the cohort, roughly 5 DR-DQ haplotypes were treated as single units for association and clustering. Among roughly 400 genotyped donors of the cohort, an average of roughly 230,000 unique TCR beta nucleotide sequences was sequenced per donor, of which 15% to 20% were non-productive.

General conclusions and limits of the study: The earlier analysis of fewer than 750 of the donors excluded some 16 rarely observed V segments, including chromosome 9 orphons, because counts were too low. Most TCR sequences were seen in very few donors, while some public TCRs were found in many individuals. A cluster of highly shared sequence variants was judged likely to represent a technical artifact of the sequencing pipeline. In a later analysis, most CMV-associated TCR beta chains were found to appear HLA-restricted, with HLA associations seemingly driven largely by CMV exposure. A later analysis associated 16,951 TCR beta sequences with specific HLA alleles at a false discovery rate of 0.05. In a later analysis, several top co-occurrence clusters were reported to appear linked to parvovirus B19, influenza, CMV and Epstein-Barr virus. The 87-base-pair reads could not distinguish some IMGT-functional V segments, including TRBV6-2 and TRBV6-3, so those segments were excluded. A later genetic analysis associated a missense DCLRE1C variant with V-gene and J-gene trimming of TCR beta chains, and an independent cohort replicated the association. A later genetic analysis reported fewer N-insertions in productive TCRs among donors in an Asian-associated ancestry cluster than the roughly 700-donor mean. Roughly uniform sequencing depth across donors was assumed in presence/absence analyses, although this assumption may not hold. Three of the identified cytomegalovirus-associated TCR beta chains were confirmed in vitro to be specific for cytomegalovirus antigens. CMV serostatus was the only immune exposure information available for the cohort. In both the original and validation cohorts, the classifier was reported to diagnose cytomegalovirus status with high specificity and sensitivity. A total of 150 to 200 TCR beta chains were listed by the study as associated with cytomegalovirus. It was suggested by the authors that the approach could potentially be generalized to other disease states and immunological phenotypes. Only TCR beta chains were sequenced in this cohort, and the absence of alpha or paired-chain data limited detectable features. A further reported finding was that TCR beta sequences accurately predicted the HLA-A and HLA-B alleles for most subjects in the first cohort. Correlated functional status among segregating V segments might be attributable to linkage disequilibrium, but an unknown experimental factor could not be ruled out. When HLA alleles, especially DR and DQ, strongly co-occurred, TCR associations were difficult to assign to individual alleles. An earlier analysis of 450 to 750 of the donors showed that most TCR beta V segments appeared in productive rearrangements either about 90% or about 30% of the time, which broadly matched IMGT annotations. A later analysis found that TCR association rates varied across HLA loci, with DRB1 alleles showing the most associated TCRs and HLA-C alleles the fewest. Compared with equally common non-associated chains, HLA-associated TCR beta chains in a later analysis were more clonally expanded and had lower generation probabilities. HLA typing was unavailable for some donors at each locus, so association tests used only the typed subset.

The CDR3 numbers 14 residues from cysteine through phenylalanine. Only the CDR3 region is kept as DNA, spanning 42 bases read in frame from base 1. V drops 0 bases and J drops 6 bases, leaving 12 bases in between. Reading the germline V gene (reference sequence) gives CDR1 LNHNV and CDR2 YYDKDF. Libraries came from the immunoSEQ multiplex PCR assay. For the multiplex PCR, a mixture combining 60 forward primers for TCR Vbeta segments and 13 reverse primers for TCR Jbeta segments was used. Amplification of the CDR3 region of rearranged TCR beta genes was performed with a multiplex PCR assay on genomic DNA. On the Illumina HiSeq System, the amplified TCR beta libraries were sequenced as 87-base-pair reads. Regarding the original processing steps: Across the 700 or so repertoires, a later analysis counted approximately 83 million unique TCR beta chains, 9.5 million to 13 million of which were shared by at least two donors. Raw reads were error-corrected and collapsed into unique sequences with a nearest-neighbor algorithm that merged closely related sequences to remove PCR and sequencing errors. CDR3 sequences were aligned to IMGT reference sequences to assign V, D and J gene segments. For a sequence to be retained, a match of at least six nucleotides was required to both a V gene segment and a J gene segment. A rearrangement counted as productive if the CDR3 had no stop codons and remained in frame with V and J, and every other rearrangement counted as non-productive. Following IMGT convention, CDR3 was defined as the stretch from the second conserved V-encoded cysteine up to the conserved J-encoded phenylalanine. The earlier analysis of around 640 of the donors excluded sequences that lacked an unambiguous match to a single V gene segment. In an earlier analysis of more than 500 of the donors, a V segment was called functional when productive rearrangements were above 56.7%, and segregating when the standard deviation between donors exceeded 5%. A statistical classification framework was built to diagnose cytomegalovirus status from the catalog of TCR beta chain sequences. In a later analysis, V and J genes were assigned by comparing TCR nucleotide sequences against IMGT/GENE-DB human TR gene sequences. The TCRdist pipeline was used in a later analysis to assign CDR3 sequences and most-parsimonious VDJ recombination scenarios. In a later analysis, each TCR beta chain was defined by its CDR3 amino acid sequence together with its V-gene family, and reads without a unique V-gene family were excluded. In a later analysis, approximately 640 highly shared, low-generation-probability nucleotide sequences were removed to address suspected cross-contamination and a sequencing artifact. For each public chain, a later analysis derived a clonal expansion index from normalized ranks of inferred template counts within each repertoire. In a later analysis, generation probabilities were computed using a VDJ recombination model fitted to out-of-frame rearrangements, and the results were checked against IGoR. In a later analysis, hypergeometric tests were used to score TCR-TCR, TCR-HLA and TCR-CMV co-occurrence, with a repertoire-size bias correction applied to TCR pairs. To estimate false discovery rates, a later analysis permuted the HLA or CMV assignments 20 times. A later analysis grouped co-occurring TCRs with DBSCAN, adding TCRdist sequence similarity when clustering within HLA-allele-positive subsets. Co-occurrence clustering excluded repertoires with fewer than 30,000 or more than 120,000 public chains, plus five with anomalous nucleotide sharing. Entries here come from immuneACCESS through TCRdb and include only in-frame sequences with V and J called. Some clones fail to appear in such tables; in the studies checked, an unresolved V gene covers under half of the shortfall, and the cause of the remainder is unknown. The V and J calls and the clone size are those of that table, but D and trimming were determined from the DNA. The sample has about 190,000 clones on record, 65% to 75% of them singletons. The ten largest clones add up to 4.5% to 5.5% of the sample.

The cohort was made up of 666 healthy bone marrow donors. At the time of sampling, all cohort members were nominally healthy, though unrecorded immune exposures were likely present. The donor tested CMV seropositive and was one of the 289 seropositive cohort members. A peripheral blood sample was collected from each donor, and TCR beta sequencing was performed on peripheral blood mononuclear cells. Genomic DNA was extracted from the blood cell samples with the Qiagen DNeasy Blood Extraction Kit. This clonotype was sampled from a man in his thirties or forties in good health and CMV-seropositive. Sequencing used PBMCs. The V gene is TRBV15 and the J gene is TRBJ2-7; the D gene identity is not certain. The CDR3 sequence is CATSRDIREAEQYF. The DNA reads TGTGCCACCAGCAGAGATATTCGTGAAGCCGAGCAGTACTTC.